Below are 28 T cell receptor beta chains sequenced from a single sample in a study of control samples from healthy donors and cancer patients. Some clones are missing from TCRdb's copy, which holds only in-frame ones; the method was immunoSEQ multiplex PCR. The table has 150,000 to 200,000 clones, over 85% seen once; the top ten hold about 11%. Sequencing was carried out using blood. Every receptor here comes from a man aged 25 to 40 in good health.

The genes are TRBV2 and TRBJ1-6; D is uncertain. In germline, CDR1 is SNHLY, CDR2 FYNNEI. V was cut by 5 bases and J by 7 bases, with 15 bases left in between. The CDR3 runs 15 residues. The CDR3 here is CASSISSARNSPLHF. The DNA of the CDR3 is TGTGCCAGCAGTATCTCCTCCGCGAGAAATTCACCCCTCCACTTT.

The chain uses TRBV10-3 and TRBJ1-1, with a weak D call TRBD1 (5 bases). CDR1 is ENHRY and CDR2 is SYGVKD in the germline V gene. The V and J ends lost 3 bases and 8 bases respectively, with 31 bases between them. The CDR3 is 19 amino acids. CDR3 sequence reads: CAISDPGGGPPGDSREAFF. In nucleotides, the CDR3 is TGTGCCATCAGTGACCCAGGCGGTGGGCCTCCGGGGGACTCTCGCGAAGCTTTCTTT.

J is TRBJ2-1 and V is TRBV27; a weak D match, TRBD1 (6 bases). The CDR3 consists of 15 residues. V was shortened by 5 bases and J by 5 bases, with 16 bases between the two germline ends. Per the germline V gene, CDR1 is MNHEY and CDR2 is SMNVEV (reference sequence). CDR3 sequence: CASSPLGGPDNEQFF. The CDR3 DNA is TGTGCCAGCAGTCCCTTAGGGGGACCCGACAATGAGCAGTTCTTC.

The chain employs TRBV5-1 and TRBJ2-7; 9 bases match TRBD2. The V segment lost 1 base and the J segment 7 bases; nucleotides outside the gene matches: 15. CDR1 is SGHRS, CDR2 YFSETQ, per germline. The length of the CDR3 is 17 residues. The CDR3 spells CASSLMARGGAVEEQYF. CDR3 DNA sequence: TGCGCCAGCAGCTTGATGGCTCGCGGGGGGGCGGTGGAGGAGCAGTACTTC.

The rearrangement links TRBV2 to TRBJ1-6, with a possible D match to TRBD1 (5 bases). The V gene lost 8 bases and the J gene lost 9 bases, with 20 bases spanning the gap. The germline V gene encodes CDR1 SNHLY and CDR2 FYNNEI. The CDR3 consists of 15 residues. Here the CDR3 DNA reads TGTGCCAGCTGGGGGGGATCGTCCGAAAGTTCACCCCTCCACTTT. As protein: CASWGGSSESSPLHF.

The V and J genes are TRBV5-1 and TRBJ1-2; D gene uncertain. The CDR3 loop spans 14 amino acids. V gave up 0 bases and J gave up 2 bases, with 8 bases separating them. From germline, CDR1 is SGHRS and CDR2 YFSETQ. The CDR3 protein is CASSLGTTNYGYTF. DNA for the CDR3: TGCGCCAGCAGCTTGGGCACGACGAACTATGGCTACACCTTC.

The chain employs TRBV6-6 and TRBJ1-2; possible D gene TRBD1, 5 bases. The CDR3 loop spans 14 amino acids. The V gene lost 6 bases and the J gene lost 5 bases, with 16 bases spanning the gap. Germline CDR1 and CDR2: MNHNY and SVGAGI (reference sequence). The CDR3 loop is CASSYISGAYGYTF. The CDR3 DNA sequence: TGTGCCAGCAGCTATATTTCTGGGGCATATGGCTACACCTTC.

This clone is categorized as medium-sized. This chain connects TRBV4-2 to TRBJ1-4, with D unclear. Trimming stripped 0 bases from V and 8 bases from J, with 19 bases between. The CDR3 contains 17 residues. Germline V gene data show CDR1 as LGHNA and CDR2 as YNFKEQ. CDR3: CASSQETGRVRNEKLFF. In nucleotides, the CDR3 is TGTGCCAGCAGCCAAGAAACGGGAAGGGTTCGGAACGAAAAACTGTTTTTT.

The J gene is TRBJ2-7, the V gene TRBV28; D is ambiguous. This CDR3 has 14 residues. V was shortened by 7 bases and J by 4 bases, with 17 bases between the two germline ends. The germline V gene has CDR1 MDHEN and CDR2 SYDVKM. The CDR3 reads CASTPGQTGYEQYF. CDR3 nucleotide sequence: TGTGCCAGCACCCCTGGTCAAACGGGTTACGAGCAGTACTTC.

The chain's CDR3 is CASSKPGGPRNEQFF. In DNA, the CDR3 is TGTGCCAGCAGTAAACCCGGGGGGCCGAGGAATGAGCAGTTCTTC. The chain carries TRBV25-1 and TRBJ2-1, with a possible D match to TRBD2 (7 bases). Germline assignment: CDR1 MGHDK and CDR2 SYGVNS. V shed 5 bases and J shed 7 bases, with 18 bases lying between them. This CDR3 comprises 15 residues.

The J gene is TRBJ1-5, the V gene TRBV14; 8 bases map to TRBD1. The CDR3 is 15 residues long. V shed 7 bases, J shed 2 bases, and the junction held 7 bases outside the gene matches. Per the germline V gene, CDR1 is SGHDN and CDR2 is FVKESK. For the CDR3, the DNA is TGTGCCAGCAAGGGGTCAGGGGGCCGCAATCAGCCCCAGCATTTT. The encoded protein is CASKGSGGRNQPQHF.

This clone was counted between two and nine times. The chain combines TRBV21-1 with TRBJ2-1; the D segment call TRBD2 is taken from the table without a DNA check. TRBV21-1 is listed as a pseudogene. The CDR3 is 15 residues long. The CDR3 loop reads CASSREGSPYNEQFF. CDR3 nucleotides: TGTGCCAGCAGCCGGGAGGGAAGCCCGTACAATGAGCAGTTCTTC.

The rearrangement links TRBV5-4 to TRBJ2-5; D is ambiguous. The CDR3 extends over 13 amino acids. The germline CDR1 and CDR2 sequences are SGHNT and YYREEE (reference sequence). V lost 0 bases to trimming and J lost 3 bases, with 6 bases between them. The CDR3 DNA sequence: TGTGCCAGCAGCTTGGCCAGAGAAGAGACCCAGTACTTC. As protein: CASSLAREETQYF.

The chain is built from TRBV28 and TRBJ1-5; D not resolved. Germline V gene lookup returns CDR1 MDHEN and CDR2 SYDVKM. This CDR3 contains 14 residues. Between the trimmed V and J ends, which lost 8 bases and 3 bases, there was a span of 14 bases. CDR3 sequence (DNA): TGTGCCAGCCGACACCCTGGGGACAATCAGCCCCAGCATTTT. It yields the protein CASRHPGDNQPQHF.

The V call is TRBV7-8, the J call TRBJ2-5; no reliable D call. V was pared by 3 bases and J by 7 bases, with 15 bases between. The CDR3 totals 14 residues. The germline CDR1 and CDR2 sequences are SGHVS and FQNEAQ. The CDR3: CASSLEMTTSTQYF. The CDR3 region has the DNA TGTGCCAGCAGCTTGGAGATGACAACCTCGACCCAGTACTTC.

This clone was detected once. The V gene is TRBV27, the J gene TRBJ2-7; 9 positions match TRBD1. Trimming took 5 bases from V and 6 from J; bases not matched to a gene: 8. Germline lookup yields CDR1 MNHEY and CDR2 SMNVEV (reference sequence). This CDR3 is built from 14 residues. This CDR3 is CASSLGQGQGEQYF. CDR3 in DNA: TGTGCCAGCAGTCTGGGACAGGGACAGGGCGAGCAGTACTTC.

The V gene is TRBV28, the J gene TRBJ2-5, with a weak D call TRBD2 (6 bases). The CDR3 runs to 15 residues. Trimming stripped 1 base from V and 7 bases from J, with 16 bases between. The germline gives CDR1 MDHEN, CDR2 SYDVKM. The DNA of the CDR3 is TGTGCCAGCAGTTTATTTTCCAACGGGGGTTTGACCCAGTACTTC. Protein product: CASSLFSNGGLTQYF. The whole variable domain, filled in from reference TRBV28 and TRBJ2-5, reads DVKVTQSSRYLVKRTGEKVFLECVQDMDHENMFWYRQDPGLGLRLIYFSYDVKMKEKGDIPEGYSVSREKKERFSLILESASTNQTSMYLCASSLFSNGGLTQYFGPGTRLLVL.

V gene TRBV6-5 combines with J gene TRBJ2-4; D not resolved. The CDR3 has 13 residues. V gave up 6 bases and J gave up 8 bases, with 14 bases separating them. CDR1 is MNHEY and CDR2 is SVGAGI in the germline V gene. This chain's CDR3 is CASSTKWPDIQYF. The CDR3 nucleotides are TGTGCCAGCAGCACCAAGTGGCCGGACATTCAGTACTTC.

The chain has TRBV7-6 and TRBJ2-1; tentative D call: TRBD1 (7 bases). The CDR3 is 16 residues long. CDR1 and CDR2 from the germline V gene are SGHVS and FNYEAQ. V was shortened by 7 bases and J by 12 bases, with 28 bases between the two germline ends. The CDR3 DNA is TGTGCCAGCACTGAACGACCCGGGACAGCTCAGGGGGGGCAGTTCTTC. Translating gives CASTERPGTAQGGQFF.

The J gene is TRBJ2-1, the V gene TRBV28; TRBD2 matches 8 bases. CDR3 length: 16 residues. V was clipped by 3 bases and J by 7 bases; unmatched bases: 11. Germline V gene lookup returns CDR1 MDHEN and CDR2 SYDVKM. CDR3 sequence: CASSLEGLGSQNEQFF. The DNA for the CDR3 is TGTGCCAGCAGTTTGGAGGGACTAGGAAGCCAGAATGAGCAGTTCTTC.

This rearrangement joins TRBV6-5 to TRBJ2-7; D perhaps matches TRBD1 (5 bases). This CDR3 comprises 13 residues. V was shortened by 7 bases and J by 6 bases, with 16 bases between the two germline ends. The germline CDR1 and CDR2 sequences are MNHEY and SVGAGI. The CDR3, as DNA: TGTGCCAGCACTGGACGCCGCACAGGCGAGCAGTACTTC. This gives the protein CASTGRRTGEQYF.

The V call is TRBV15, the J call TRBJ1-5; weak D call: TRBD1 (6 bases). The CDR3 runs to 15 residues. V lost 4 bases and J 2 bases, leaving 12 bases between the germline ends. Per germline, CDR1 LNHNV and CDR2 YYDKDF (reference sequence). The CDR3 loop reads CATSTGVLGNQPQHF. CDR3 nucleotides: TGTGCCACCAGCACAGGGGTTTTAGGCAATCAGCCCCAGCATTTT.

V is TRBV28 and J is TRBJ2-3; unclear D gene. Germline V gene lookup returns CDR1 MDHEN and CDR2 SYDVKM. The CDR3 loop spans 12 amino acids. V lost 8 bases and J lost 6, with 12 bases in between. The CDR3 is CASSPVGDTQYF. The CDR3 coding sequence is TGTGCCAGCTCCCCTGTAGGGGATACGCAGTATTTT.

This chain connects TRBV19 to TRBJ2-7; unclear D gene. Germline lookup yields CDR1 LNHDA and CDR2 SQIVND (reference sequence). V lost 10 bases, J lost 4 bases, and 23 bases lay in between. The CDR3 covers 15 residues. The CDR3 region has the DNA TGTGCCACCTCCGATTGGACGCCGGGCGAATACGAGCAGTACTTC. This gives the protein CATSDWTPGEYEQYF.

This sequence joins TRBV7-2 and TRBJ1-6; 7 nucleotides match TRBD1. Germline lookup yields CDR1 SGHTA and CDR2 FQGNSA. J was trimmed by 11 bases and V by 5 bases; bases with no gene match: 3. This CDR3 has 12 amino acids. The CDR3 spells CASSPQGAPLHF. In DNA form, the CDR3 reads TGTGCCAGCAGCCCCCAGGGGGCACCCCTCCACTTT.

The V and J genes are TRBV28 and TRBJ1-1; D remains unclear. The CDR3 is made up of 13 amino acids. V was shortened by 9 bases and J by 14 bases, with 25 bases between the two germline ends. Germline V lookup: CDR1 MDHEN, CDR2 SYDVKM. The CDR3, as DNA: TGTGCCAGTAGCAAAGAGCCACGGCGGAAGGGCTTCTTT. It translates to CASSKEPRRKGFF.

The chain joins TRBV7-2 to TRBJ2-5; 7 nucleotides line up with TRBD1. CDR3 length: 13 amino acids. J gave up 3 bases and V 3 bases, and 1 base lay outside the gene matches. Germline lookup yields CDR1 SGHTA and CDR2 FQGNSA. CDR3 in amino acids: CASSFGTEETQYF. Here the CDR3 DNA reads TGTGCCAGCAGCTTCGGGACAGAAGAGACCCAGTACTTC.

This chain uses TRBV6-4 with TRBJ2-1; no clear D. This CDR3 is 16 amino acids long. Germline-derived CDR1 and CDR2 are MRHNA and SNTAGT. V lost 4 bases and J lost 5, with 18 bases in between. The CDR3: CASSVQGGRFDNEQFF. CDR3 bases: TGTGCCAGCAGTGTCCAAGGCGGCCGGTTCGACAATGAGCAGTTCTTC.